This TCR beta chain was sequenced during a study of T cell responses to AZD1222 COVID-19 vaccine. Study-level points and caveats: Samples come after the peak T cell response, not at day 14. Close to half of all spike-specific TCRs reportedly target regions of the variants that are unmutated. Mostly white British, mostly female donors; authors suggested clonal diversity may be underestimated. Dominant CD4 TCR responses targeted spike regions 160-218 and 743-854.

Libraries were prepared by immunoSEQ multiplex PCR; TCRdb keeps only in-frame clonotypes and omits some of them. The sample includes about 160,000 clones, about 91% seen only once; the top ten take about 4%. The V gene's germline CDR1 is SGDLS and CDR2 YYNGEE. The ends lost 4 bases at V and 0 bases at J; junction bases unmatched: 4. The CDR3 runs to 15 residues. As to this clone: Its antigen is not identified.

The source is an adult in good health. This chain links TRBV9 with TRBJ2-1; 7 nucleotides match TRBD2. The sequences come from peripheral blood, collected on day 0 of MenACWY control vaccination. The CDR3 protein is CASSPRTSSYNEQFF. For the CDR3, the DNA is TGTGCCAGCAGCCCCCGGACTAGCTCCTACAATGAGCAGTTCTTC.